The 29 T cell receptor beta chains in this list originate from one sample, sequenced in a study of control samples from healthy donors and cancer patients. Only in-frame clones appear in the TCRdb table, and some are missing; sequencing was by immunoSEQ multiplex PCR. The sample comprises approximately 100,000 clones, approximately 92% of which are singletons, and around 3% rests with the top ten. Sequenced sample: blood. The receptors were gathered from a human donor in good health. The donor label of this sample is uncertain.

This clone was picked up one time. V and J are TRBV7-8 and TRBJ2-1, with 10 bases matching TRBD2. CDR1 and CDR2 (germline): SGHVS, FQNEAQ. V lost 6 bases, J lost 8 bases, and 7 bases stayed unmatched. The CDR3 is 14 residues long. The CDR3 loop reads CASSLSGGSDEQFF. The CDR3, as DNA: TGTGCCAGCAGTCTTAGCGGGGGGAGCGATGAGCAGTTCTTC. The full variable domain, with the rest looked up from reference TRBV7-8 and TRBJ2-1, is GAGVSQSPRYKVAKRGQDVALRCDPISGHVSLFWYQQALGQGPEFLTYFQNEAQLDKSGLPSDRFFAERPEGSVSTLKIQRTQQEDSAVYLCASSLSGGSDEQFFGPGTRLTVL.

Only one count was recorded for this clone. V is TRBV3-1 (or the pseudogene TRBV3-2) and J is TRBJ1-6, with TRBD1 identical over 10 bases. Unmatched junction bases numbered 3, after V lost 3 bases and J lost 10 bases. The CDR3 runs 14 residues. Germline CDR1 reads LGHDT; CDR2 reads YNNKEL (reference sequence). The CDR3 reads CASSQGQGKSPLHF. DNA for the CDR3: TGTGCCAGCAGCCAGGGACAGGGGAAATCACCCCTCCACTTT.

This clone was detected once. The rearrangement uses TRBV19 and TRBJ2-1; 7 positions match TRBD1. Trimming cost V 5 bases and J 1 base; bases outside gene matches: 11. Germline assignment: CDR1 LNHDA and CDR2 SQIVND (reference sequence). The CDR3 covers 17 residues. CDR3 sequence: CASSLNPQGVSYNEQFF. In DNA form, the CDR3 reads TGTGCCAGTAGTCTAAACCCCCAGGGGGTATCCTACAATGAGCAGTTCTTC.

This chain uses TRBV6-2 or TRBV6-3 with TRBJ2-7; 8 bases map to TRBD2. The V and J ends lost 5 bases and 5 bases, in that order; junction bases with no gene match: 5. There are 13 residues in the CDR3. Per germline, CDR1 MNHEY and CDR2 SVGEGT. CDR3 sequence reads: CASSLGLAHEQYV. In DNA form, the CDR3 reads TGTGCCAGCAGTCTTGGACTAGCCCACGAGCAGTACGTC.

This CDR3 is CASSRAGTSRNEQFF. CDR3 coding DNA: TGTGCCAGCAGTAGGGCCGGGACTAGTCGGAATGAGCAGTTCTTC. The chain links TRBV28 to TRBJ2-1; 8 nucleotides line up with TRBD2. Germline CDR1 MDHEN, CDR2 SYDVKM. V lost 5 bases and J lost 7; bases outside the gene matches: 10. The CDR3 covers 15 residues.

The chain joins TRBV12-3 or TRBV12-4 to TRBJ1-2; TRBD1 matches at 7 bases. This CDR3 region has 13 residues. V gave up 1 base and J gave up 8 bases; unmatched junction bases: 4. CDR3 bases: TGTGCCAGCAGTTTAGGAACAGGGGTAGGCTACACCTTC. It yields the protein CASSLGTGVGYTF.

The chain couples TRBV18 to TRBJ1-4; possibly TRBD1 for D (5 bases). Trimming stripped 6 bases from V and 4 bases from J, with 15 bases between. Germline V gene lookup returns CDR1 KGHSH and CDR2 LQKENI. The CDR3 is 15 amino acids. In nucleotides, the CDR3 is TGTGCCAGCTCGCGACGGGGCGGACTTAATGAAAAACTGTTTTTT. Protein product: CASSRRGGLNEKLFF. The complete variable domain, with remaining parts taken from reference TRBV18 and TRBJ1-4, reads NAGVMQNPRHLVRRRGQEARLRCSPMKGHSHVYWYRQLPEEGLKFMVYLQKENIIDESGMPKERFSAEFPKEGPSILRIQQVVRGDSAAYFCASSRRGGLNEKLFFGSGTQLSVL.

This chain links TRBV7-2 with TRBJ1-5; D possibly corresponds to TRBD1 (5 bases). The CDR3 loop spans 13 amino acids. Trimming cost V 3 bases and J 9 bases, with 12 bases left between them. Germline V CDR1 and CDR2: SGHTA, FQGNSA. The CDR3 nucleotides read TGTGCCAGCAGCTTTACAGGCGGTGGGCCCCAGCATTTT. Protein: CASSFTGGGPQHF.

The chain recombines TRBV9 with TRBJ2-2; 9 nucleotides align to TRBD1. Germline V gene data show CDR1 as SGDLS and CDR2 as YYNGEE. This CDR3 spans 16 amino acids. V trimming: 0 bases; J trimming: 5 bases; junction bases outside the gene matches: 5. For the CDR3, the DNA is TGTGCCAGCAGCGTAGTTCCGGGACAGGGAACCGGGGAGCTGTTTTTT. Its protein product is CASSVVPGQGTGELFF.

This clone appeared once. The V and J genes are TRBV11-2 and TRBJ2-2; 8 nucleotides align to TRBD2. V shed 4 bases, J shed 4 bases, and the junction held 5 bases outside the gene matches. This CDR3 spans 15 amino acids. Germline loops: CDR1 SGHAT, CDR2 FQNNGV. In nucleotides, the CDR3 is TGTGCCAGCAGCTACCTGCTAGCGGGCACCGGGGAGCTGTTTTTT. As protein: CASSYLLAGTGELFF.

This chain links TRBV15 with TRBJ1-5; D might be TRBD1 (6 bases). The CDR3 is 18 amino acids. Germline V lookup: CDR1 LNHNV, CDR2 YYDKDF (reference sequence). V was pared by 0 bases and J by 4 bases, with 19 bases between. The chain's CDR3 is CATSRDRGGLGANQPQHF. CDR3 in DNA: TGTGCCACCAGCAGAGATCGGGGAGGCCTGGGGGCAAATCAGCCCCAGCATTTT.

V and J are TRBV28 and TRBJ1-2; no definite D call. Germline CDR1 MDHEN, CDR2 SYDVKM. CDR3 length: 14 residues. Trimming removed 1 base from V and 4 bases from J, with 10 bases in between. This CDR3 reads CASSLFATTYGYTF. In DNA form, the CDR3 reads TGTGCCAGCAGTTTATTCGCCACTACCTATGGCTACACCTTC.

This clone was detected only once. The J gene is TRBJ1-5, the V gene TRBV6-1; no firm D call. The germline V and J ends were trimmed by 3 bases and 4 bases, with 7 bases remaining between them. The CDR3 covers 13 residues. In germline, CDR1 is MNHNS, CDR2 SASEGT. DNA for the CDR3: TGTGCCAGCAGTGAGTTGGGTAATCAGCCCCAGCATTTT. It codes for CASSELGNQPQHF.

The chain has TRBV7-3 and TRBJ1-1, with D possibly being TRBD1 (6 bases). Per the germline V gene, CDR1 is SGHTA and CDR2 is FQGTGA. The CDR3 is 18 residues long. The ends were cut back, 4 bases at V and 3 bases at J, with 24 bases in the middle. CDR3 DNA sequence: TGTGCCAGCAGCTCCAAAACCCCACAGGGTGGAATGGACACTGAAGCTTTCTTT. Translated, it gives CASSSKTPQGGMDTEAFF. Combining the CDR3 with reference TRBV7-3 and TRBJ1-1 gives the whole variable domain GAGVSQTPSNKVTEKGKYVELRCDPISGHTALYWYRQSLGQGPEFLIYFQGTGAADDSGLPNDRFFAVRPEGSVSTLKIQRTERGDSAVYLCASSSKTPQGGMDTEAFFGQGTRLTVV.

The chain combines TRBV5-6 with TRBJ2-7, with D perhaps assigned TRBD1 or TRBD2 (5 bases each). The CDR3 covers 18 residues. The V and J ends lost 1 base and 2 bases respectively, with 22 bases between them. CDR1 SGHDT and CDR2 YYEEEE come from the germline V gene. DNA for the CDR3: TGTGCCAGCAGCTTGTCGAGGGGCACGGACTGGATCCCCTACGAGCAGTACGTC. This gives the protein CASSLSRGTDWIPYEQYV.

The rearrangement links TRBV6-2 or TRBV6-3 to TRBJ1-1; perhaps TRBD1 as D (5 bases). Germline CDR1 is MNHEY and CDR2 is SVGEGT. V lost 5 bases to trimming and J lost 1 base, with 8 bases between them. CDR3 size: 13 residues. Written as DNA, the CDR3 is TGTGCCAGCAGTCATCAGGGGAACACTGAAGCTTTCTTT. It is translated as CASSHQGNTEAFF.

The CDR3 reads CASSVGPGQGAEAFF. The CDR3 bases are TGTGCCAGCAGCGTAGGCCCCGGACAGGGGGCTGAAGCTTTCTTT. This chain connects TRBV9 to TRBJ1-1; 10 nucleotides align to TRBD1. Trimming took 0 bases from V and 6 from J; bases not matched to a gene: 5. This CDR3 is built from 15 residues. Germline CDR1 reads SGDLS; CDR2 reads YYNGEE.

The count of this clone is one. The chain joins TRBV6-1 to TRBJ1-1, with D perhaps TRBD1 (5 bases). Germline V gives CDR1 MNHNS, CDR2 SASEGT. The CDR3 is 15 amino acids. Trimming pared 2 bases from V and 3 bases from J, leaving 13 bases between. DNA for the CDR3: TGTGCCAGCAGTGAACGCTCAGGGAGATACACTGAAGCTTTCTTT. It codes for CASSERSGRYTEAFF.

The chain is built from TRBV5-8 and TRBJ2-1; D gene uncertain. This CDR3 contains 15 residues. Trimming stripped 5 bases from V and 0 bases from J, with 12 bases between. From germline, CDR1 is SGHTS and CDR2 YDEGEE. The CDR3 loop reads CASSLGRSSYNEQFF. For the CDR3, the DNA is TGTGCCAGCAGTCTCGGTCGGAGCTCCTACAATGAGCAGTTCTTC.

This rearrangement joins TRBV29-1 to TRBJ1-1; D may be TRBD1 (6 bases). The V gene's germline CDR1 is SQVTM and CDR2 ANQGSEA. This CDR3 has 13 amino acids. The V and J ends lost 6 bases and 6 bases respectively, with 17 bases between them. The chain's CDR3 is CSVETGNGAEAFF. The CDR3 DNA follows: TGCAGCGTGGAGACAGGCAATGGCGCTGAAGCTTTCTTT.

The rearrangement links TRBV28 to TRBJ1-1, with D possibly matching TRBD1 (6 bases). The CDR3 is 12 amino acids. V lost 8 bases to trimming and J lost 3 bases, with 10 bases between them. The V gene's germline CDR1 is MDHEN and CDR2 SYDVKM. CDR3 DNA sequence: TGTGCCAGCCGCACAGGGCACACTGAAGCTTTCTTT. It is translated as CASRTGHTEAFF.

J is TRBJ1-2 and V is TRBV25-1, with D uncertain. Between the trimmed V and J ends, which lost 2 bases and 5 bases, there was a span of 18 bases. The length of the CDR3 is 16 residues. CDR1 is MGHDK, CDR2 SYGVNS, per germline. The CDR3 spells CASSEVFDTSGYGYTF. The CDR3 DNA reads TGTGCCAGCAGTGAAGTTTTCGACACCTCGGGGTATGGCTACACCTTC.

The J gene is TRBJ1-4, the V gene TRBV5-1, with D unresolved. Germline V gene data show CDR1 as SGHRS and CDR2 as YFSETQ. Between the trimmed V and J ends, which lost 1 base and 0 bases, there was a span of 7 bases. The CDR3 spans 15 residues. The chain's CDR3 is CASSLSGPTNEKLFF. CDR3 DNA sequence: TGCGCCAGCAGCTTGTCTGGGCCAACTAATGAAAAACTGTTTTTT.

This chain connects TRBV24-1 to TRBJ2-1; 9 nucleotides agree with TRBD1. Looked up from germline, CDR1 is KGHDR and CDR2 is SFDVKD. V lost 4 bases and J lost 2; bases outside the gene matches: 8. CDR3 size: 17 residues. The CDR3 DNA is TGTGCCACCAGTGACCCCGGGGGACAGGGAGCCTACAATGAGCAGTTCTTC. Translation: CATSDPGGQGAYNEQFF.

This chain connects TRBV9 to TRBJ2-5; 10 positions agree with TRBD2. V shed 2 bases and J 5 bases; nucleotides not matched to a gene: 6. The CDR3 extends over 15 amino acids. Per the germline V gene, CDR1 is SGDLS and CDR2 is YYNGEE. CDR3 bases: TGTGCCAGCAGCGTGGGACTAGCGAGTATGGAGACCCAGTACTTC. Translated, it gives CASSVGLASMETQYF.

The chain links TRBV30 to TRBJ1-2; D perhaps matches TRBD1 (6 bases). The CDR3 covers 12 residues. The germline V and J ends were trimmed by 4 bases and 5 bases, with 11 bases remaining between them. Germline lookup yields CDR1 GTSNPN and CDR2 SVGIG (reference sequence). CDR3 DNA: TGTGCCTGGACAGGGGTGGGATATGGCTACACCTTC. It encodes CAWTGVGYGYTF.

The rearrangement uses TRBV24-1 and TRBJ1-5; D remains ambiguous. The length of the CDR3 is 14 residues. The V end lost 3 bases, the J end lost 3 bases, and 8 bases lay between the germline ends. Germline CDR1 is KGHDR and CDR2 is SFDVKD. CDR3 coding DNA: TGTGCCACCAGTGATCACAGCCTCAATCAGCCCCAGCATTTT. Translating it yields CATSDHSLNQPQHF.

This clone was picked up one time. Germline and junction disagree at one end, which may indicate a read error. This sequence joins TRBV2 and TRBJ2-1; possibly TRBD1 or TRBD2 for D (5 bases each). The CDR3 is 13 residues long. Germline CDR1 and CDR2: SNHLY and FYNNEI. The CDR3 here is CATSGGSYNEQFF. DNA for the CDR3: TGTGCCACCAGTGGGGGATCCTACAATGAGCAGTTCTTC.

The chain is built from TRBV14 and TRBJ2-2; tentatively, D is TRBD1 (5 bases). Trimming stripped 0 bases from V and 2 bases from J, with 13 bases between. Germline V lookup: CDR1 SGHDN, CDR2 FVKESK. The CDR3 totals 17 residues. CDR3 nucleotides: TGTGCCAGCAGCCAAGATCGACACAGGCGAAACACCGGGGAGCTGTTTTTT. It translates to CASSQDRHRRNTGELFF.